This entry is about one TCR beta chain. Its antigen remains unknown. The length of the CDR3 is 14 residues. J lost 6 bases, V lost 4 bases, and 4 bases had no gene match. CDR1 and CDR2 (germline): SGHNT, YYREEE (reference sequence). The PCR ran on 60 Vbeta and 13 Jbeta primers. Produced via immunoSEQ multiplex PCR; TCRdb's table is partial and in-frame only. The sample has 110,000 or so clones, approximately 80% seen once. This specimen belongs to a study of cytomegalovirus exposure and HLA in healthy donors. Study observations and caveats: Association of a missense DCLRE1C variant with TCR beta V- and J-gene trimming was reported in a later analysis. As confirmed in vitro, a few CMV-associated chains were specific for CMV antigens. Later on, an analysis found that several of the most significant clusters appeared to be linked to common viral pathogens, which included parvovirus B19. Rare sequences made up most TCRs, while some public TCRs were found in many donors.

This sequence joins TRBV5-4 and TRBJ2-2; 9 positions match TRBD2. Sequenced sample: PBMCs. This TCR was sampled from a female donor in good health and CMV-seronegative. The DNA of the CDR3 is TGTGCCAGCAGCCAGCGGGGGGCCCCCGGGGAGCTGTTTTTT. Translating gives CASSQRGAPGELFF.